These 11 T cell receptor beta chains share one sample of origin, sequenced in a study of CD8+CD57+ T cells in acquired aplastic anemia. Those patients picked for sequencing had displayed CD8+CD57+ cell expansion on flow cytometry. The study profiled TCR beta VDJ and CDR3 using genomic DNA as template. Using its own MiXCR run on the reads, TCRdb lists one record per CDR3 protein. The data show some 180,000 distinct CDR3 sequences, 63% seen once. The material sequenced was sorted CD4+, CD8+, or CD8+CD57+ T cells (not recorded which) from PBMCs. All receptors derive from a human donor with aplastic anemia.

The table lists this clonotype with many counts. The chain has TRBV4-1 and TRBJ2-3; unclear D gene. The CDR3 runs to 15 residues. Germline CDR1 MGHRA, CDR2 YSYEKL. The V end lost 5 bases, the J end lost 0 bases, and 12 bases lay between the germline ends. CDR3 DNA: TGCGCCAGCAGCGGTGACGGCGCTAGCACAGATACGCAGTATTTT. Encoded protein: CASSGDGASTDTQYF.

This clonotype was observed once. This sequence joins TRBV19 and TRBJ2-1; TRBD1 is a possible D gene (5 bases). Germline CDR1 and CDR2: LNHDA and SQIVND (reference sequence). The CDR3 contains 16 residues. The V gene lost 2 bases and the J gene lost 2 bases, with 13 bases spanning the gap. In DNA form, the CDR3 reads TGTGCCAGTAGTATAATTCCAGGGCTGACCTACAATGAGCAGTTCTTC. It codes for CASSIIPGLTYNEQFF.

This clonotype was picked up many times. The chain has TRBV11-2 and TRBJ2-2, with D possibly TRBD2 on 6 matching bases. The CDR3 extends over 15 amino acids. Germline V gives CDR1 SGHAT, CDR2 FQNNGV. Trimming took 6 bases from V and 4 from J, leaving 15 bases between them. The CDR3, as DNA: TGTGCCAGCAGTCACGGGACTCGGACCACCGGGGAGCTGTTTTTT. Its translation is CASSHGTRTTGELFF.

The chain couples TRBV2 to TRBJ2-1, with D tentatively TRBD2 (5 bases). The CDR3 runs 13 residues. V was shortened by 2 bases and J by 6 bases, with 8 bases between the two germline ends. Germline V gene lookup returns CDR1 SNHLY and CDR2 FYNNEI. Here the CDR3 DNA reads TGTGCCAGCAGTGAAATGGGAGTCAATGAGCAGTTCTTC. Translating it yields CASSEMGVNEQFF.

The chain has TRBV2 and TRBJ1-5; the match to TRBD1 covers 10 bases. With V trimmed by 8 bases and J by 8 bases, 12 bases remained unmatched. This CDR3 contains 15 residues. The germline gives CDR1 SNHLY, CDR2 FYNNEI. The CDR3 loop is CASCRDRGGLEPQHF. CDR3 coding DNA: TGTGCCAGCTGCCGGGACAGGGGTGGGTTAGAGCCCCAGCATTTT.

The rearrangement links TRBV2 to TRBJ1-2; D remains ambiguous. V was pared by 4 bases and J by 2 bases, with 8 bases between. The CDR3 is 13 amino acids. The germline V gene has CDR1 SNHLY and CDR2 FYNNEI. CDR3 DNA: TGTGCCAGCAGTGGGAGGATCAACTATGGCTACACCTTC. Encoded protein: CASSGRINYGYTF.

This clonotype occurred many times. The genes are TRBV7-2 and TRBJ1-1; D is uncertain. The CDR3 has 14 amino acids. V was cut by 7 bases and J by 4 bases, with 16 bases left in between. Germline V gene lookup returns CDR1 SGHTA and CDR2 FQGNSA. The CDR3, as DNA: TGTGCCAGCATCTCGCTAGAGTTGGGCACTGAAGCTTTCTTT. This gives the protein CASISLELGTEAFF.

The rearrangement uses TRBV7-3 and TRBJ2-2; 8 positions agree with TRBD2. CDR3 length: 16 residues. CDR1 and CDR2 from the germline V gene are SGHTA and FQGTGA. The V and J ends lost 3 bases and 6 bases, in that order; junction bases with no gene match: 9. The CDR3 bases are TGTGCCAGCAGCTTGGGTAATAGCGGGATTTCCGGGGAGCTGTTTTTT. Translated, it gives CASSLGNSGISGELFF.

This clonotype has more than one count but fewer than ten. Written as DNA, the CDR3 is TGTGCCATCAGTGAGCAGCCGGGGGGATTTGGAAACACCATATATTTT. Translation: CAISEQPGGFGNTIYF. The chain carries TRBV10-3 and TRBJ1-3; D is possibly TRBD1 (5 bases). V was pared by 2 bases and J by 3 bases, with 14 bases between. This CDR3 region has 16 residues. CDR1 and CDR2 from the germline V gene are ENHRY and SYGVKD.

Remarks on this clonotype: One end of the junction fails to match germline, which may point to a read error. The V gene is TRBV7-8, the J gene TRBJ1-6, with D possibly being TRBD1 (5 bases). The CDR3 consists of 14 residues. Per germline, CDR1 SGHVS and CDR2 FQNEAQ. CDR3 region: CASSPGMHNSPLHF. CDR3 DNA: TGTGCCAGCAGCCCAGGGATGCATAATTCACCCCTCCACTTC.

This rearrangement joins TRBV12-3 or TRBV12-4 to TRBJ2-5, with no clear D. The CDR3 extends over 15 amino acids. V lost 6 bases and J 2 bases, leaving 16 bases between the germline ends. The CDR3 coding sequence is TGTGCCAGCAGAATCTCACTCGGACCTCAAGAGACCCAGTACTTC. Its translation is CASRISLGPQETQYF.